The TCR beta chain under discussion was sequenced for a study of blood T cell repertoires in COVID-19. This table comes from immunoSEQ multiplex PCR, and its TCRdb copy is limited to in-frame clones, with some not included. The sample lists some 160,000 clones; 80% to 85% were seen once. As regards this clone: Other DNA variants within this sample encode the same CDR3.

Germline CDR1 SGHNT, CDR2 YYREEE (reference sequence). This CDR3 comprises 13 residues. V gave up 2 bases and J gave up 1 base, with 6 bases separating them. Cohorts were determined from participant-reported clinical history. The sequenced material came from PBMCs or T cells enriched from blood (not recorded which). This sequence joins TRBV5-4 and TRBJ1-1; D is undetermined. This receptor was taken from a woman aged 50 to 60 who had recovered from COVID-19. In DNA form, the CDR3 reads TGTGCCAGCAGCTTACAGCCGAACACTGAAGCTTTCTTT. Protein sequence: CASSLQPNTEAFF.